A single sample is the source of the 3 T cell receptor beta chains below, sequenced in a study of blood T cell repertoires in COVID-19. Only in-frame clones appear in the TCRdb table, and some are missing; sequencing was by immunoSEQ multiplex PCR. The sample has about 230,000 clones, approximately 84% seen once. The sample comprised peripheral blood. All receptors come from an elderly woman with acute or convalescent COVID-19.

This chain connects TRBV3-1 (or the pseudogene TRBV3-2) to TRBJ1-1; a weak D match, TRBD1 (5 bases). This CDR3 spans 13 amino acids. Trimming took off 4 bases at V and 7 bases at J, with 13 bases between the two ends. CDR1 and CDR2 from the germline V gene are LGHDT and YNNKEL (reference sequence). CDR3 in amino acids: CASSPRGGGEAFF. CDR3 sequence (DNA): TGTGCCAGCAGCCCCCGGGGGGGAGGTGAAGCTTTCTTT.

The chain combines TRBV19 with TRBJ2-2, with a tentative D call TRBD2 (6 bases). This CDR3 contains 14 residues. CDR1 and CDR2 from the germline V gene are LNHDA and SQIVND (reference sequence). V lost 7 bases and J 2 bases, leaving 11 bases between the germline ends. The CDR3 DNA is TGTGCCAGTACCGAGGGACTTAACACCGGGGAGCTGTTTTTT. It specifies CASTEGLNTGELFF.

The J gene is TRBJ1-4, the V gene TRBV18; TRBD1 aligns across 7 bases. CDR1 is KGHSH and CDR2 is LQKENI in the germline V gene. CDR3 length equals 15 residues. Trimming at V came to 4 bases and at J to 6 bases, leaving 8 bases not matched to a gene. The CDR3 sequence is CASSLLGQNDEKLFF. The CDR3 region has the DNA TGTGCCAGCTCACTACTGGGACAGAACGATGAAAAACTGTTTTTT.